This T cell receptor beta chain was sequenced in a study of blood T cell repertoires in COVID-19. In the study overall: Some COVID-19 samples were acute and others convalescent; all came from the United States, Italy and Spain.

In the original analysis: Amplification with reference gene primers provided the estimates of nucleated cell counts. The assay was immunoSEQ multiplex PCR, and TCRdb's table has in-frame clones only and misses some. V and J calls and clone size are as listed in that table; D and trimming were resolved from the DNA. The profile shows some 130,000 clones, roughly three quarters of them singletons. CDR3 length: 14 residues. The germline V gene has CDR1 GTSNPN and CDR2 SVGIG (reference sequence). Trimming stripped 4 bases from V and 0 bases from J, with 9 bases between. This chain connects TRBV30 to TRBJ1-4, with D possibly TRBD1 on 5 matching bases. The receptor comes from a woman aged 80 or over with acute or convalescent COVID-19. What was sequenced was peripheral blood. This CDR3 reads CAWTGHTTNEKLFF. As DNA, the CDR3 is TGTGCCTGGACCGGACACACAACTAATGAAAAACTGTTTTTT.